The 27 T cell receptor beta chains given below trace back to one sample, sequenced in a study of CXCR3-negative and CXCR3-positive naive CD8 T cells. Libraries of TRB cDNA were made by 5' RACE and carried UMIs. TCRdb reprocessed the 5' RACE reads, with one entry per CDR3 protein and no DNA. The sample data list tens of thousands of distinct CDR3 sequences. The sequenced material came from memory CD8+ T cells from blood. The receptors shown here come from a human donor in good health. Some clones in this sample may be carry-over from other donors' samples.

The chain uses TRBV15 and TRBJ2-7; TCRdb's D gene call, TRBD1, goes unchecked for lack of DNA. Germline CDR1 reads LNHNV; CDR2 reads YYDKDF (reference sequence). CDR3 size: 14 residues. The CDR3: CATSRDRGRYEQYF.

This sequence joins TRBV29-1 and TRBJ2-6. From germline, CDR1 is SQVTM and CDR2 ANQGSEA. The CDR3 is 14 residues long. The chain's CDR3 is CSVGMGFGANVLTF.

The genes are TRBV6-4 and TRBJ2-7; TCRdb returns TRBD1, unconfirmable since there is no DNA. This CDR3 region has 16 residues. The germline CDR1 and CDR2 sequences are MRHNA and SNTAGT. The CDR3 loop reads CASSESGQSPIHEQYF.

CDR3 region: CASSLTRAPASPLHF. This rearrangement joins TRBV7-9 to TRBJ1-6; TCRdb designates TRBD1, a call that cannot be tested without DNA. This CDR3 has 15 residues. The germline CDR1 and CDR2 sequences are SEHNR and FQNEAQ (reference sequence).

CDR3 protein: CASSLGVGTGELFF. J is TRBJ2-2 and V is TRBV7-3. This CDR3 is built from 14 residues. Germline lookup yields CDR1 SGHTA and CDR2 FQGTGA. Supplemented by reference TRBV7-3 and TRBJ2-2, the full variable domain reads GAGVSQTPSNKVTEKGKYVELRCDPISGHTALYWYRQSLGQGPEFLIYFQGTGAADDSGLPNDRFFAVRPEGSVSTLKIQRTERGDSAVYLCASSLGVGTGELFFGEGSRLTVL.

The chain couples TRBV15 to TRBJ1-1. The V gene's germline CDR1 is LNHNV and CDR2 YYDKDF (reference sequence). This CDR3 has 13 amino acids. CDR3 region: CATSRDRTTEAFF.

The V call is TRBV28, the J call TRBJ2-1; TCRdb outputs TRBD2, but without DNA this stays unchecked. This CDR3 is built from 12 residues. Germline assignment: CDR1 MDHEN and CDR2 SYDVKM. The CDR3: CASSPPVNEQFF.

The V gene is TRBV4-1, the J gene TRBJ2-1; TCRdb's D gene call, TRBD1, goes unchecked for lack of DNA. This CDR3 is 18 amino acids long. Germline V CDR1 and CDR2: MGHRA, YSYEKL. The CDR3 reads CASSQDIGGGARNNEQFF.

This chain links TRBV7-9 with TRBJ2-1; TCRdb designates TRBD1, a call that cannot be tested without DNA. Germline V gene data show CDR1 as SEHNR and CDR2 as FQNEAQ (reference sequence). The CDR3 has 15 amino acids. The CDR3 is CASSPGGVSYNEQFF. The variable domain in full, completed from reference TRBV7-9 and TRBJ2-1, reads DTGVSQNPRHKITKRGQNVTFRCDPISEHNRLYWYRQTLGQGPEFLTYFQNEAQLEKSRLLSDRFSAERPKGSFSTLEIQRTEQGDSAMYLCASSPGGVSYNEQFFGPGTRLTVL.

The V gene is TRBV6-5, the J gene TRBJ2-1. The CDR3 is 13 amino acids. From germline, CDR1 is MNHEY and CDR2 SVGAGI. This CDR3 reads CASSYSGLNEQFF.

The chain combines TRBV20-1 with TRBJ2-7. This CDR3 spans 14 amino acids. In germline, CDR1 is DFQATT, CDR2 SNEGSKA (reference sequence). The CDR3 is CSARDEVAAYEQYF.

The rearrangement links TRBV6-5 to TRBJ1-5. The CDR3 spans 14 residues. Germline lookup yields CDR1 MNHEY and CDR2 SVGAGI. CDR3 loop: CASSYAWGNQPQHF.

V usage is TRBV7-8 and J usage is TRBJ2-2; the D gene TCRdb calls, TRBD2, cannot be checked with no DNA. The CDR3 totals 17 residues. In germline, CDR1 is SGHVS, CDR2 FQNEAQ. The CDR3 loop reads CASSPRRGDPYTGELFF.

The chain uses TRBV12-3 or TRBV12-4 and TRBJ1-1; TCRdb's D call of TRBD1 is untestable without DNA. The CDR3 consists of 13 residues. This chain's CDR3 is CASSFLAGTEAFF.

The V gene is TRBV27, the J gene TRBJ1-5; TCRdb outputs TRBD1, but without DNA this stays unchecked. Germline-derived CDR1 and CDR2 are MNHEY and SMNVEV (reference sequence). This CDR3 is built from 14 residues. The CDR3 is CASSDRGGNQPQHF.

This chain connects TRBV29-1 to TRBJ2-3; TCRdb names TRBD2, which stays unverified in the absence of DNA. From germline, CDR1 is SQVTM and CDR2 ANQGSEA. The length of the CDR3 is 15 residues. The CDR3 loop reads CSVRTSGGDTDTQYF.

The chain joins TRBV2 to TRBJ2-2; checking the TCRdb D call of TRBD1 is not possible without DNA. The CDR3 contains 16 residues. CDR1 SNHLY and CDR2 FYNNEI come from the germline V gene. The CDR3 spells CASSEGEGGYTGELFF.

This sequence joins TRBV25-1 and TRBJ1-1. The germline V gene has CDR1 MGHDK and CDR2 SYGVNS. This CDR3 has 16 residues. CDR3 sequence reads: CASSEYPVDTNTEAFF. Based on the CDR3 plus reference TRBV25-1 and TRBJ1-1, the full variable domain is EADIYQTPRYLVIGTGKKITLECSQTMGHDKMYWYQQDPGMELHLIHYSYGVNSTEKGDLSSESTVSRIRTEHFPLTLESARPSHTSQYLCASSEYPVDTNTEAFFGQGTRLTVV.

This rearrangement joins TRBV20-1 to TRBJ2-7; TCRdb returns TRBD2, unconfirmable since there is no DNA. Germline V gives CDR1 DFQATT, CDR2 SNEGSKA (reference sequence). This CDR3 is 13 amino acids long. The CDR3 protein is CSARRGGPYEQYF.

V usage is TRBV20-1 and J usage is TRBJ1-1. This CDR3 contains 12 residues. Germline assignment: CDR1 DFQATT and CDR2 SNEGSKA (reference sequence). The CDR3 sequence is CSVRRGNTEAFF.

The chain employs TRBV20-1 and TRBJ2-7; the D call of TRBD1 rests on TCRdb alone, since no DNA is present to check it. Per the germline V gene, CDR1 is DFQATT and CDR2 is SNEGSKA (reference sequence). This CDR3 region has 15 residues. CDR3 protein: CSANVGAGEPYEQYF.

The chain links TRBV7-9 to TRBJ1-1; TCRdb outputs TRBD1, but without DNA this stays unchecked. Germline CDR1 and CDR2: SEHNR and FQNEAQ (reference sequence). The CDR3 totals 13 residues. CDR3 region: CASSLGGNGEAFF.

CDR3 region: CASSRDTQLAATYEQYF. The genes are TRBV7-9 and TRBJ2-7; TCRdb outputs TRBD2, but without DNA this stays unchecked. From germline, CDR1 is SEHNR and CDR2 FQNEAQ (reference sequence). This CDR3 is 17 amino acids long.

The gene calls are TRBV11-3 and TRBJ2-1. The CDR3 is 13 residues long. CDR1 is SGHNT and CDR2 is YENEEA in the germline V gene. The chain's CDR3 is CASSLVWGNEQFF.

The rearrangement joins TRBV7-9 to TRBJ1-5; TCRdb indicates TRBD1, and absent DNA this call remains unverified. Germline loops: CDR1 SEHNR, CDR2 FQNEAQ (reference sequence). The CDR3 has 19 amino acids. CDR3 residues: CASSALQMDKMGPNQPQHF.

The rearrangement uses TRBV6-2 or TRBV6-3 and TRBJ2-2; TCRdb lists TRBD1, though no DNA is available to test this call. Germline V gene sequence: CDR1 MNHEY, CDR2 SVGEGT. This CDR3 is built from 16 residues. The CDR3 protein is CASSLGQGAETGELFF.

The chain carries TRBV29-1 and TRBJ1-1; the TCRdb D gene call, TRBD1, has no DNA to confirm it. Per germline, CDR1 SQVTM and CDR2 ANQGSEA. The CDR3 spans 14 residues. CDR3: CSVEDLEGATEAFF.